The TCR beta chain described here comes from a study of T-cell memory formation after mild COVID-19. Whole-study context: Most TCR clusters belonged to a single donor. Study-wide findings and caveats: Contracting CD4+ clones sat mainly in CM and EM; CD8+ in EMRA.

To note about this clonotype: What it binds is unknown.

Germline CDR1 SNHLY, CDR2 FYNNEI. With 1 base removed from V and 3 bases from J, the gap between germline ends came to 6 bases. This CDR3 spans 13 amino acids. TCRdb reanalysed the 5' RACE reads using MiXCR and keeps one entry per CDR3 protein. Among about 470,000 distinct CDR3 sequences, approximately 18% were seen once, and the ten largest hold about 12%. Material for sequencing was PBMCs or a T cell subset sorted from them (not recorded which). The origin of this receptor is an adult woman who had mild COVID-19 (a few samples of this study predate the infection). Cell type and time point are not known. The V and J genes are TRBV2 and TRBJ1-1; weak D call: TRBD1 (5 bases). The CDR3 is CASSEGGDTEAFF. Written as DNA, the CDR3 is TGTGCCAGCAGTGAAGGGGGGGACACTGAAGCTTTCTTT.